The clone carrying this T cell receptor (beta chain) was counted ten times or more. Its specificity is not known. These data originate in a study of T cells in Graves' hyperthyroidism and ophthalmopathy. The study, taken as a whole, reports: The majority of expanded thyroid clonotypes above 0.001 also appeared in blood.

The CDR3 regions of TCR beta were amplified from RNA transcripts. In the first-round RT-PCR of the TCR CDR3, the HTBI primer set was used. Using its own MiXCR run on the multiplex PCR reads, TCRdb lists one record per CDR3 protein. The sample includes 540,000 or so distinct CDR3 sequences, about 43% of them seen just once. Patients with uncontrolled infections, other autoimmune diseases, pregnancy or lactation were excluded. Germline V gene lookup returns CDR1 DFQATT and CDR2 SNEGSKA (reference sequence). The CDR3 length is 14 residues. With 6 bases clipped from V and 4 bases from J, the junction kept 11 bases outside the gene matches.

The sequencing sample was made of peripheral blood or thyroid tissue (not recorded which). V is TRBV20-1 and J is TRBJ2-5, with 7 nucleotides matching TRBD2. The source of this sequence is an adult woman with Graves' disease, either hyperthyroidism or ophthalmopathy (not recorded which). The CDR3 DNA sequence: TGCAGTGCGCAGAAACTAGCGCTTCTAGAGACCCAGTACTTC. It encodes CSAQKLALLETQYF.